These 32 T cell receptor beta chains were all obtained from the same sample, sequenced in a study of T-cell reconstitution after alpha-beta-depleted transplantation in children. Unique molecular identifiers featured in how the TCRbeta library was prepared. One entry per CDR3 protein results from TCRdb running MiXCR on the PCR reads. The table records about 440,000 distinct CDR3 sequences, roughly 44% of them present only once. The sequencing used PBMCs, collected before TCRalphabeta/CD19-depleted stem cell transplant. These receptors originate from a girl aged 2-15 years with aplastic anemia, due to receive a stem cell transplant.

The sample holds a few counts of this clonotype. The chain carries TRBV27 and TRBJ2-7; the match to TRBD1 covers 10 bases. Germline CDR1 is MNHEY and CDR2 is SMNVEV (reference sequence). J lost 6 bases, V lost 4 bases, and 3 bases had no gene match. The CDR3 has 13 residues. The CDR3 protein is CASSSDRGREQYF. In nucleotides, the CDR3 is TGTGCCAGCAGTTCCGACAGGGGGCGCGAGCAGTACTTC.

This clonotype was found once. The rearrangement uses TRBV20-1 and TRBJ2-7; 8 bases map to TRBD1. The CDR3 runs 14 residues. V gave up 5 bases and J gave up 7 bases; unmatched junction bases: 13. Germline V lookup: CDR1 DFQATT, CDR2 SNEGSKA (reference sequence). This CDR3 reads CSAPFTGGIREQYF. CDR3 sequence (DNA): TGCAGTGCTCCCTTTACAGGGGGGATAAGGGAGCAGTACTTC.

This clonotype was seen many times. The chain combines TRBV6-5 with TRBJ2-7, with D possibly matching TRBD2 (5 bases). The CDR3 totals 14 residues. Trimming took off 1 base at V and 1 base at J, with 8 bases between the two ends. From germline, CDR1 is MNHEY and CDR2 SVGAGI. The CDR3 reads CASSYLRESYEQYF. The CDR3 DNA reads as TGTGCCAGCAGTTACTTAAGGGAGTCCTACGAGCAGTACTTC.

The genes are TRBV28 and TRBJ1-1; possible D gene TRBD1, 6 bases. Trimming took off 1 base at V and 0 bases at J, with 15 bases between the two ends. CDR3 length: 17 residues. Germline V CDR1 and CDR2: MDHEN, SYDVKM. This chain's CDR3 is CASSLSLTGTLNTEAFF. CDR3 sequence (DNA): TGTGCCAGCAGTTTATCCCTAACAGGGACCCTGAACACTGAAGCTTTCTTT.

This clonotype was counted ten times or more. The chain combines TRBV24-1 with TRBJ2-1, with TRBD2 matching 10 bases. There are 15 residues in the CDR3. CDR1 and CDR2 (germline): KGHDR, SFDVKD. V lost 5 bases to trimming and J lost 3 bases; unmatched junction nucleotides: 3. The CDR3, as DNA: TGTGCCACCAGTGCTAGCGGGAGTGTCTACAATGAGCAGTTCTTC. It is translated as CATSASGSVYNEQFF.

This chain uses TRBV7-9 with TRBJ2-1; 7 bases are shared with TRBD1. J gave up 12 bases and V 5 bases, and 7 bases lay outside the gene matches. The CDR3 covers 12 residues. Germline CDR1 and CDR2: SEHNR and FQNEAQ (reference sequence). CDR3 loop: CASSREGAGQFF. As DNA, the CDR3 is TGTGCCAGCAGCCGAGAGGGGGCTGGGCAGTTCTTC.

V is TRBV12-3 or TRBV12-4 and J is TRBJ1-2; D remains unclear. CDR3 size: 12 residues. Trimming took 5 bases from V and 6 from J, leaving 10 bases between them. The CDR3 nucleotides are TGTGCCAGCAGTCTACACATTGATGGCTACACCTTC. Its protein is CASSLHIDGYTF.

The chain carries TRBV13 and TRBJ2-5, with 12 bases fitting TRBD2. Germline V gives CDR1 PRHDT, CDR2 FYEKMQ (reference sequence). This CDR3 comprises 16 residues. The J segment lost 4 bases and the V segment lost 2 bases, leaving 5 bases of the junction unmatched. This CDR3 reads CASSLRLAGGPETQYF. DNA of the CDR3: TGTGCCAGCAGCTTAAGGCTAGCGGGGGGGCCAGAGACCCAGTACTTC.

This clonotype came up a few times. This chain joins TRBV25-1 and TRBJ1-2; no firm D call. The V gene's germline CDR1 is MGHDK and CDR2 SYGVNS. CDR3 length: 14 amino acids. Trimming cost V 1 base and J 5 bases, with 11 bases left between them. CDR3 DNA sequence: TGTGCCAGCAGTGAATTGAACGCTGAATATGGCTACACCTTC. Amino acid sequence: CASSELNAEYGYTF.

This clonotype has more than one count but fewer than ten. The chain uses TRBV7-3 and TRBJ2-6; D gene ambiguous. Per germline, CDR1 SGHTA and CDR2 FQGTGA. The V end was cut by 5 bases, the J end by 0 bases, with 8 bases between. The CDR3 is made up of 15 amino acids. CDR3 coding DNA: TGTGCCAGCAGCCTGTCTAACTCTGGGGCCAACGTCCTGACTTTC. This codes for CASSLSNSGANVLTF.

V is TRBV7-2 and J is TRBJ2-1; TRBD2 aligns across 8 bases. The CDR3 is 15 amino acids. The germline V gene encodes CDR1 SGHTA and CDR2 FQGNSA. J lost 3 bases, V lost 1 base, and 2 bases had no gene match. The CDR3 loop is CASSLGRGDYNEQFF. In DNA, the CDR3 is TGTGCCAGCAGCTTAGGGCGGGGGGACTACAATGAGCAGTTCTTC.

This clonotype was seen repeatedly, ten times or more. At one of its ends the junction is not consistent with the germline gene, which may arise from a read error. V usage is TRBV7-7 and J usage is TRBJ2-3; TRBD1 agrees at 8 bases. Germline CDR1 is SSHAT and CDR2 is FNYEAQ (reference sequence). The CDR3 has 13 residues. The CDR3: CASSLGQGDTQYF. In DNA form, the CDR3 reads TGTGCTAGCAGCTTAGGACAGGGCGATACGCAGTATTTT.

The rearrangement uses TRBV6-1 and TRBJ2-3; 10 bases align to TRBD1. V lost 7 bases and J lost 4; bases outside the gene matches: 8. The CDR3 loop spans 15 amino acids. CDR1 MNHNS and CDR2 SASEGT come from the germline V gene. CDR3 loop: CASKRDRGRADTQYF. CDR3 sequence (DNA): TGTGCCAGCAAGAGGGACAGGGGAAGAGCAGATACGCAGTATTTT.

This chain joins TRBV7-9 and TRBJ2-7; D is perhaps TRBD2 (5 bases). Germline V gene data show CDR1 as SEHNR and CDR2 as FQNEAQ (reference sequence). This CDR3 region has 14 residues. V was shortened by 5 bases and J by 2 bases, with 13 bases between the two germline ends. The CDR3 coding sequence is TGTGCCAGCAGCGAGGGTAATGTCGCCTACGAGCAGTACTTC. This encodes CASSEGNVAYEQYF.

The chain's CDR3 is CASSAGLAGIYSYNEQFF. CDR3 coding DNA: TGTGCCAGCAGTGCGGGACTAGCGGGAATTTACTCCTACAATGAGCAGTTCTTC. J is TRBJ2-1 and V is TRBV28; TRBD2 matches 13 bases. With V trimmed by 5 bases and J by 0 bases, 7 bases remained unmatched. In germline, CDR1 is MDHEN, CDR2 SYDVKM. This CDR3 comprises 18 residues.

The V call is TRBV7-6, the J call TRBJ2-1; D gene unclear. The CDR3 consists of 13 residues. Trimming removed 5 bases at V and 10 bases at J, with 15 bases between. Germline V gene lookup returns CDR1 SGHVS and CDR2 FNYEAQ. In nucleotides, the CDR3 is TGTGCCAGCAGCCCAAAGCCCGGTAGGGAGCAGTTCTTC. Its translation is CASSPKPGREQFF.

J is TRBJ1-2 and V is TRBV13, with TRBD1 identical over 7 bases. The CDR3 covers 15 residues. Germline V lookup: CDR1 PRHDT, CDR2 FYEKMQ (reference sequence). J lost 4 bases, V lost 5 bases, and 10 bases had no gene match. CDR3 sequence reads: CASSPTEGAGYGYTF. CDR3 nucleotide sequence: TGTGCCAGCAGCCCTACAGAGGGGGCGGGCTATGGCTACACCTTC.

The genes are TRBV29-1 and TRBJ1-5; no clear D gene. V gave up 8 bases and J gave up 2 bases, with 22 bases separating them. The CDR3 consists of 16 residues. The germline gives CDR1 SQVTM, CDR2 ANQGSEA. The CDR3, as DNA: TGCAGCTCCCGGGAGGCCGGCTCCAAGGGCAATCAGCCCCAGCATTTT. Protein sequence: CSSREAGSKGNQPQHF.

The chain combines TRBV30 with TRBJ2-1; no clear D gene. Germline V gene lookup returns CDR1 GTSNPN and CDR2 SVGIG (reference sequence). V lost 0 bases and J 6 bases, leaving 6 bases between the germline ends. The length of the CDR3 is 12 residues. This chain's CDR3 is CAWSVPLNEQFF. For the CDR3, the DNA is TGTGCCTGGAGTGTACCTCTCAATGAGCAGTTCTTC. Full variable domain (rest looked up from reference TRBV30 and TRBJ2-1): SQTIHQWPATLVQPVGSPLSLECTVEGTSNPNLYWYRQAAGRGLQLLFYSVGIGQISSEVPQNLSASRPQDRQFILSSKKLLLSDSGFYLCAWSVPLNEQFFGPGTRLTVL.

This chain joins TRBV20-1 and TRBJ2-2; possibly TRBD2 for D (5 bases). V dropped 3 bases and J dropped 3 bases, with 17 bases sitting between them. The CDR3 consists of 16 residues. CDR1 DFQATT and CDR2 SNEGSKA come from the germline V gene (reference sequence). CDR3 loop: CSASPIEGHYTGELFF. The CDR3 DNA reads as TGCAGTGCTAGCCCTATAGAGGGCCACTACACCGGGGAGCTGTTTTTT.

There are a few counts of this clonotype. This sequence joins TRBV5-1 and TRBJ2-3, with a weak D call TRBD1 (6 bases). In germline, CDR1 is SGHRS, CDR2 YFSETQ. The CDR3 runs to 15 residues. V lost 2 bases and J 1 base, leaving 11 bases between the germline ends. The CDR3 sequence: CASSFRGEGTDTQYF. The CDR3, as DNA: TGCGCCAGCAGCTTCAGGGGAGAGGGCACAGATACGCAGTATTTT.

This chain links TRBV15 with TRBJ2-1, with D tentatively TRBD2 (6 bases). The CDR3 covers 16 residues. Per the germline V gene, CDR1 is LNHNV and CDR2 is YYDKDF (reference sequence). Trimming shortened V by 1 base and J by 5 bases, and 15 bases separated the two germline ends. In DNA form, the CDR3 reads TGTGCCACCAGCAGAGGGCCGGGAGAAGGCGACAATGAGCAGTTCTTC. The encoded protein is CATSRGPGEGDNEQFF.

This chain links TRBV18 with TRBJ1-1; 9 bases agree with TRBD1. The junction had 7 bases not matched to a gene; V was cut back by 6 bases and J by 5 bases. CDR3 size: 14 residues. Per germline, CDR1 KGHSH and CDR2 LQKENI. CDR3 in DNA: TGTGCCAGCTCGGGACAGGGAAGTGAAACTGAAGCTTTCTTT. Protein: CASSGQGSETEAFF.

This clonotype was counted ten times or more. J is TRBJ2-5 and V is TRBV7-2; D call uncertain. Germline assignment: CDR1 SGHTA and CDR2 FQGNSA. Trimming left V 0 bases short and J 5 bases short, with 10 bases between. This CDR3 is built from 14 residues. The CDR3 is CASSLAQRPETQYF. CDR3 DNA: TGTGCCAGCAGCTTAGCTCAACGTCCGGAGACCCAGTACTTC.

The chain carries TRBV4-1 and TRBJ2-4; D is unclear. The CDR3 totals 15 residues. With 4 bases removed from V and 1 base from J, the gap between germline ends came to 11 bases. Germline V gene lookup returns CDR1 MGHRA and CDR2 YSYEKL. The CDR3 region is CASSLSAQAKNIQYF. The DNA for the CDR3 is TGCGCCAGCAGCCTCTCAGCCCAGGCCAAAAACATTCAGTACTTC.

This clonotype was seen repeatedly, ten times or more. The chain employs TRBV7-8 and TRBJ2-1; 7 bases fit TRBD1. The CDR3 totals 18 residues. The germline gives CDR1 SGHVS, CDR2 FQNEAQ. V lost 5 bases and J lost 2; bases outside the gene matches: 15. Written as DNA, the CDR3 is TGTGCCAGCAGCCCCCGACAGGGCGTAGTGCGGGCCTACAATGAGCAGTTCTTC. Protein sequence: CASSPRQGVVRAYNEQFF.

The count of this clonotype is one. The chain uses TRBV20-1 and TRBJ2-5, with D perhaps matching TRBD1 or TRBD2 (5 bases each). Trimming took off 0 bases at V and 0 bases at J, with 14 bases between the two ends. Looked up from germline, CDR1 is DFQATT and CDR2 is SNEGSKA (reference sequence). This CDR3 is built from 16 residues. Here the CDR3 reads CSARDEGPPYQETQYF. The CDR3 DNA follows: TGCAGTGCTAGAGATGAGGGGCCCCCGTACCAAGAGACCCAGTACTTC.

This chain uses TRBV12-3 or TRBV12-4 with TRBJ1-2; TRBD1 is a possible D gene (6 bases). V gave up 6 bases and J gave up 7 bases, with 21 bases separating them. There are 15 residues in the CDR3. The CDR3 coding sequence is TGTGCCAGCAGCTACCCAGGGGTGGGAGTTTTTGGCTACACCTTC. Protein sequence: CASSYPGVGVFGYTF.

This clonotype was counted once. V and J are TRBV5-4 and TRBJ2-3, with a possible D match to TRBD2 (7 bases). Germline loops: CDR1 SGHNT, CDR2 YYREEE (reference sequence). The CDR3 sequence is 16 residues long. The V end lost 4 bases, the J end lost 1 base, and 16 bases lay between the germline ends. Written as DNA, the CDR3 is TGTGCCAGCAGCGGGGGGGCCAGGGATGGCACAGATACGCAGTATTTT. Its translation: CASSGGARDGTDTQYF.

The chain joins TRBV27 to TRBJ1-6; unclear D gene. There are 14 residues in the CDR3. Germline lookup yields CDR1 MNHEY and CDR2 SMNVEV (reference sequence). V lost 0 bases and J lost 6, with 6 bases in between. The CDR3 loop is CASSLSGFNSPLHF. CDR3 nucleotide sequence: TGTGCCAGCAGTTTATCAGGGTTTAATTCACCCCTCCACTTT.

This clonotype appeared a few times. The chain has TRBV4-2 and TRBJ2-7, with 14 bases identical to TRBD2. V lost 5 bases to trimming and J lost 4 bases; unmatched junction nucleotides: 4. This CDR3 has 15 residues. Germline CDR1 LGHNA, CDR2 YNFKEQ. CDR3 protein: CASSGGLAGVYEQYF. CDR3 DNA: TGTGCCAGCAGCGGGGGACTAGCGGGAGTATACGAGCAGTACTTC.

The rearrangement uses TRBV10-3 and TRBJ2-1; the match to TRBD1 covers 8 bases. V dropped 2 bases and J dropped 3; count of bases not matched to a gene: 3. The CDR3 consists of 15 residues. Per germline, CDR1 ENHRY and CDR2 SYGVKD. CDR3 sequence (DNA): TGTGCCATCAGTGAGGGACAGGGCAACTACAATGAGCAGTTCTTC. Its translation is CAISEGQGNYNEQFF.